This TCR beta chain was retrieved from a study of cytomegalovirus exposure and HLA in healthy donors. Study-wide background: Researchers found that roughly 81% of over 350 genotyped donors fell within the Caucasian-associated ancestry cluster.

V dropped 4 bases and J dropped 1; count of bases not matched to a gene: 10. The CDR3 contains 16 residues. Germline CDR1 SGHRS, CDR2 YFSETQ. Researchers ran the PCR with 60 Vbeta and 13 Jbeta primers. Clones were sequenced by immunoSEQ multiplex PCR, and TCRdb holds only the in-frame ones, with some missing. The sample includes about 150,000 clones, about 68% of them seen just once. This sequence originates from a man aged 25-45 years in good health and CMV-seronegative. Specimen: PBMCs. The gene calls are TRBV5-1 and TRBJ2-7, with TRBD2 identical over 8 bases. The DNA for the CDR3 is TGCGCCAGCAGCATCCCCGGGGGGGCGCGTTCCTACGAGCAGTACTTC. Its translation: CASSIPGGARSYEQYF.